A single sample gave rise to the 2 T cell receptor beta chains below, sequenced in a study of T cells in narcolepsy. Clones were read by immunoSEQ multiplex PCR, and TCRdb kept only the in-frame ones, dropping some. The sample contains 26,000 or so clones, roughly nine tenths of which appear only once. Material for sequencing was CD45RA- memory CD4+ T cells from PBMCs. Receptors originate from a human donor with narcolepsy.

The chain links TRBV5-4 to TRBJ2-5; 8 bases are a match to TRBD1. J was trimmed by 6 bases and V by 4 bases; bases with no gene match: 11. The CDR3 extends over 15 amino acids. From germline, CDR1 is SGHNT and CDR2 YYREEE (reference sequence). As DNA, the CDR3 is TGTGCCAGCAGCCCCGCCACAGGGGGAGGAAAGACCCAGTACTTC. Translated: CASSPATGGGKTQYF.

The table lists this clone with a few counts. The chain employs TRBV6-5 and TRBJ2-7; D possibly corresponds to TRBD2 (6 bases). V lost 0 bases and J lost 2, with 11 bases in between. Germline V gene sequence: CDR1 MNHEY, CDR2 SVGAGI. This CDR3 is built from 15 residues. The CDR3 nucleotides are TGTGCCAGCAGTTACTCGGCGTCGGGGGCCTACGAGCAGTACGTC. It is translated as CASSYSASGAYEQYV.